These T cell receptor beta chains were read from a single sample in a study of T cells in Graves' hyperthyroidism and ophthalmopathy. TCRdb re-derived calls from the multiplex PCR reads in MiXCR, one entry per CDR3 protein. The sample consists of roughly 700,000 distinct CDR3 sequences, around 15% of them appearing once. Sequencing was performed on blood. The receptors shown here come from a young woman with Graves' hyperthyroidism. Both conserved end residues are part of each CDR3. D genes are given only for firm matches. Clone sizes are given selectively: once, few, many, or a class where the clone is expanded.

-,TRBV2,many,TRBJ1-5,CATSWIDQPQHF,TGTGCCACATCCTGGATCGATCAGCCCCAGCATTTT
-,TRBV7-6,many,TRBJ1-4,CASSLDERAGNEKLFF,TGTGCCAGCAGCTTAGACGAACGGGCAGGTAATGAAAAACTGTTTTTT
TRBD1,TRBV11-2,few,TRBJ1-2,CASSSRDRGPMGYTF,TGTGCCAGCAGCTCTCGTGACAGGGGGCCGATGGGCTACACCTTC
TRBD1,TRBV4-1,-,TRBJ2-7,CASSQDRGFNEQYF,TGCGCCAGCAGCCAGGACAGGGGTTTTAACGAGCAGTACTTC
-,TRBV30,many,TRBJ2-1,CAWALGPQFF,TGTGCCTGGGCCCTGGGACCCCAGTTCTTC
TRBD1,TRBV2,many,TRBJ2-7,CASREDRGGEYF,TGTGCCAGCAGGGAAGACAGGGGAGGAGAGTACTTC
-,TRBV6-1,few,TRBJ1-3,CASRPTASGNTIYF,TGTGCCAGCAGGCCTACAGCATCTGGAAACACCATATATTTT
-,TRBV18,many,TRBJ1-4,CASSPSPTNEKLFF,TGTGCCAGCTCACCGTCCCCAACTAATGAAAAACTGTTTTTT
TRBD1,TRBV28,few,TRBJ1-3,CASIDHPGQGGPGGNTIYF,TGTGCCAGCATTGACCACCCGGGACAGGGTGGCCCTGGTGGAAACACCATATATTTT
-,TRBV6-2/TRBV6-3,few,TRBJ2-1,CASSYPAGKGGNEQFF,TGTGCCAGCAGTTACCCGGCGGGCAAAGGGGGCAATGAGCAGTTCTTC
TRBD1,TRBV2,few,TRBJ2-7,CASREGQAGREQYF,TGTGCCAGCAGGGAGGGACAGGCCGGACGCGAGCAGTACTTC
TRBD2,TRBV12-3/TRBV12-4,-,TRBJ2-1,CASYGLAEEPDEQFF,TGTGCCAGCTACGGACTAGCGGAAGAGCCCGATGAGCAGTTCTTC
-,TRBV12-3/TRBV12-4,few,TRBJ1-6,CASSLGIVNSPLHF,TGTGCCAGCAGTTTGGGGATAGTTAATTCACCCCTCCACTTT
-,TRBV7-2,many,TRBJ2-3,CASSLAGTVAHTQYF,TGTGCCAGCAGCTTAGCGGGAACGGTTGCGCATACGCAGTATTTT
-,TRBV30,many,TRBJ2-1,CAWSVLSANNEQFF,TGTGCCTGGAGTGTACTAAGCGCTAACAATGAGCAGTTCTTC
TRBD1,TRBV25-1,few,TRBJ2-7,CASSLAGTGKYEQYF,TGTGCCAGCAGTCTCGCCGGGACAGGGAAGTACGAGCAGTACTTC
-,TRBV28,-,TRBJ2-7,CASSLDLPEQYF,TGTGCCAGCAGTTTAGACCTGCCCGAGCAGTACTTC
TRBD2,TRBV6-1,-,TRBJ2-2,CASSRGLAGTGTGELFF,TGTGCCAGCAGTAGGGGACTAGCGGGGACGGGGACCGGGGAGCTGTTTTTT
-,TRBV30,many,TRBJ2-7,CACRQTYEQYF,TGTGCCTGTCGGCAGACCTACGAGCAGTACTTC
TRBD1,TRBV30,-,TRBJ2-7,CAWRQDRGHYEQYF,TGTGCCTGGAGGCAGGACAGGGGGCATTACGAGCAGTACTTC
-,TRBV12-5,many,TRBJ1-1,CASAPPGSNTEAFF,TGTGCTAGTGCCCCGCCGGGATCAAACACTGAAGCTTTCTTT
-,TRBV28,-,TRBJ2-5,CASSSPNTRDTANQYF,TGTGCCAGCAGTTCTCCTAATACCCGGGACACCGCGAACCAGTACTTC
TRBD1,TRBV20-1,-,TRBJ2-6,CSASDPGGAGSGANVLTF,TGCAGTGCTAGCGATCCAGGGGGCGCGGGTTCTGGGGCCAACGTCCTGACTTTC
TRBD2,TRBV27,many,TRBJ2-7,CASRLRGSSYEQYF,TGTGCCAGCCGACTCCGCGGGAGCTCCTACGAGCAGTACTTC
-,TRBV20-1,many,TRBJ2-3,CSARGRDSTDTQYF,TGCAGTGCTAGAGGTCGGGACAGCACAGATACGCAGTATTTT